This T cell receptor beta chain was found in a study of T cell repertoires in cytomegalovirus infection. The overall study: It can be stated that public TCR beta signatures indicated CMV infection as well as a matching HLA type. Regarding the study as a whole: People with CMV and the relevant HLA were identified by cumulative public TCR beta family frequency.

Each CDR3 protein gets one entry after TCRdb re-called the reads with MiXCR. This sample has 570,000 or so distinct CDR3 sequences, with around 40% found just once. At least ten counts were recorded for this clonotype. The antigen is unknown. The specimen comprised cultured PBMCs, sampled from culture after CMV antigen stimulation. This sequence was found in a human donor in good health (CMV status not recorded). Some clones in this sample may be carry-over from other donors' samples.

CDR3 protein: CASSPLQTGELFF. In DNA form, the CDR3 reads TGTGCCAGCAGTCCTCTTCAGACCGGGGAGCTGTTTTTT. The J gene is TRBJ2-2, the V gene TRBV6-1; D is unresolved. The V gene lost 5 bases and the J gene lost 5 bases, with 9 bases spanning the gap. Looked up from germline, CDR1 is MNHNS and CDR2 is SASEGT. The CDR3 is 13 residues long.